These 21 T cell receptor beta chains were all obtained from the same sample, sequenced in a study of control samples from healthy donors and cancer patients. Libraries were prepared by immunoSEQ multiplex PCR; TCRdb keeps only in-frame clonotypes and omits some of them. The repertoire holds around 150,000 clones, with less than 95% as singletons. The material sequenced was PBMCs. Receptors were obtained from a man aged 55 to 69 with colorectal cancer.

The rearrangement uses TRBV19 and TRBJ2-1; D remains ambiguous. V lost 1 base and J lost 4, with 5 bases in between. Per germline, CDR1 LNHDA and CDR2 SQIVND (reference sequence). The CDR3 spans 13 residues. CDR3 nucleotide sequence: TGTGCCAGTAGTATAGGGCGTTACAATGAGCAGTTCTTC. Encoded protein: CASSIGRYNEQFF.

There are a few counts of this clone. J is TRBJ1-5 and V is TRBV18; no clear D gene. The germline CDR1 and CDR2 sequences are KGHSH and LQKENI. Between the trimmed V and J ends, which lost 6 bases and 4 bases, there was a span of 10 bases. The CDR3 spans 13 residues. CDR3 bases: TGTGCCAGCTCCCCCAATACTAATCAGCCCCAGCATTTT. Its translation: CASSPNTNQPQHF.

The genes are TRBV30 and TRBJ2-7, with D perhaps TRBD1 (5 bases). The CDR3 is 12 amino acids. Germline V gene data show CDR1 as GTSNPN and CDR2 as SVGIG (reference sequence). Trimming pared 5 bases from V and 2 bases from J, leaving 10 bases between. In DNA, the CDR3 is TGTGCCTGGGGCGACAGCACCTACGAGCAGTACTTC. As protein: CAWGDSTYEQYF.

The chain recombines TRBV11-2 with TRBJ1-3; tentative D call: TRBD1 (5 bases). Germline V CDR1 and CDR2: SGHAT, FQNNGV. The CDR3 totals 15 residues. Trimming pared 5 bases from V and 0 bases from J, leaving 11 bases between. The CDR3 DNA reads TGTGCCAGCAGCCCAAGGGGAGACTCTGGAAACACCATATATTTT. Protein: CASSPRGDSGNTIYF.

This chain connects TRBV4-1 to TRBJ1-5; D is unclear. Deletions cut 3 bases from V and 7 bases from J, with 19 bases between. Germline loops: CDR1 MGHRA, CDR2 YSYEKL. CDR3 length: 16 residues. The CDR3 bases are TGCGCCAGCAGCCATCCCTGGGCCGCCGGAGAGCAGCCCCAGCATTTT. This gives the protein CASSHPWAAGEQPQHF.

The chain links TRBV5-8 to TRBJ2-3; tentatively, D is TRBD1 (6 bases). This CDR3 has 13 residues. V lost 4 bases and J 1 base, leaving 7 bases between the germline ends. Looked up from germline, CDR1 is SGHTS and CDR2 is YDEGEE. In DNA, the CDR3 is TGTGCCAGCAGCAAGGGGGGCACAGATACGCAGTATTTT. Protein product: CASSKGGTDTQYF.

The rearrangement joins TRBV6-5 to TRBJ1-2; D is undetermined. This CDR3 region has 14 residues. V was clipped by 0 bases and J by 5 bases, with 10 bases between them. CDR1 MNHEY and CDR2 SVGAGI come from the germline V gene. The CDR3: CASSYSALEYGYTF. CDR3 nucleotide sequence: TGTGCCAGCAGTTACTCGGCCCTCGAATATGGCTACACCTTC.

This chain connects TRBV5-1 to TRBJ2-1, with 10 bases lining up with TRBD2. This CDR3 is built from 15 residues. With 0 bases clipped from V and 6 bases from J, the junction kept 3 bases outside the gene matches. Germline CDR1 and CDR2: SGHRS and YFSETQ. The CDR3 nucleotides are TGCGCCAGCAGCTTGGACCGACTAGCGGGCAATGAGCAGTTCTTC. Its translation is CASSLDRLAGNEQFF.

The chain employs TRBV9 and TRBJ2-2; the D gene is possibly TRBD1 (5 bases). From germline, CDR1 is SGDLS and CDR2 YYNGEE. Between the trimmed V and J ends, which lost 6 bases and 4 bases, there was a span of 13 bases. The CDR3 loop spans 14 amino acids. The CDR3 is CASTSRDRTGELFF. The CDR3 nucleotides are TGTGCCAGCACTTCCAGGGATCGCACCGGGGAGCTGTTTTTT.

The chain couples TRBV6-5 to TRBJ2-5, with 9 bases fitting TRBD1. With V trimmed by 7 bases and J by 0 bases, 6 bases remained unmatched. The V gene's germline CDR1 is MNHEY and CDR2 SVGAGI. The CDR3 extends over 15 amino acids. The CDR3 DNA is TGTGCCAGCACAGTTGGACAGGGGTACCAAGAGACCCAGTACTTC. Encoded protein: CASTVGQGYQETQYF.

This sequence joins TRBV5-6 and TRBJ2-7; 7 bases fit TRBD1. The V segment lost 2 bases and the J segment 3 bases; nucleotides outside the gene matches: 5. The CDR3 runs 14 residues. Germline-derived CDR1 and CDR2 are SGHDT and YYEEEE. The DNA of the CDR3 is TGTGCCAGCAGCTTCACCGGGACAGACTACGAGCAGTACTTC. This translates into CASSFTGTDYEQYF.

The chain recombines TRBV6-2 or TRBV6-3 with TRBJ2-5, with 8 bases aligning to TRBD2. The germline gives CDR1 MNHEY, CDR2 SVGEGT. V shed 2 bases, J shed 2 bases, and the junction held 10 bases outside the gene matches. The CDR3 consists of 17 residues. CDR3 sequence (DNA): TGTGCCAGCAGTTACGGATGGCGGGGGGACCAACAAGAGACCCAGTACTTC. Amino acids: CASSYGWRGDQQETQYF.

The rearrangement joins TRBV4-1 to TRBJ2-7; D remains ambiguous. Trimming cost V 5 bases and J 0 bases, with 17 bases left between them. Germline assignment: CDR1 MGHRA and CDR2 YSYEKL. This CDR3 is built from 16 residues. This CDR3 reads CASSSTTHRISYEQYF. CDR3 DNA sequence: TGCGCCAGCAGCTCGACGACACATCGGATCTCCTACGAGCAGTACTTC.

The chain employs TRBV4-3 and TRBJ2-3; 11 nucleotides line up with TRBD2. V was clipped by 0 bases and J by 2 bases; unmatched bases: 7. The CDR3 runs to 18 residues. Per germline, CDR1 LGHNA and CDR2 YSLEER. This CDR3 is CASSQDILAGGLTDTQYF. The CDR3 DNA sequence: TGCGCCAGCAGCCAAGATATCCTAGCGGGGGGCCTCACAGATACGCAGTATTTT.

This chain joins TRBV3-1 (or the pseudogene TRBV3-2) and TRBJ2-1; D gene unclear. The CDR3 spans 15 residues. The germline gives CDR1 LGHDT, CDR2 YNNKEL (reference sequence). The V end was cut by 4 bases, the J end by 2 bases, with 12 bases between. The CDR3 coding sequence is TGTGCCAGCAGCCCCCGGACCCGTACCTACAATGAGCAGTTCTTC. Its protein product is CASSPRTRTYNEQFF.

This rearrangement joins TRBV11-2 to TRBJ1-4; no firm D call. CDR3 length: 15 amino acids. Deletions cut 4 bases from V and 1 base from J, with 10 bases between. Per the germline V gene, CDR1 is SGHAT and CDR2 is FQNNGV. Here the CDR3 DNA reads TGTGCCAGCAGCTCCCTCTGGAGAACTAATGAAAAACTGTTTTTT. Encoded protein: CASSSLWRTNEKLFF.

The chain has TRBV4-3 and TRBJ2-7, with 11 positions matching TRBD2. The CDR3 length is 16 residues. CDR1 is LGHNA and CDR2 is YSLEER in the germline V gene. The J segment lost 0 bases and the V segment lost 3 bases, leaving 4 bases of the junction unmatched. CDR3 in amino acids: CASSHASGGSSYEQYF. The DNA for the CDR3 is TGCGCCAGCAGCCACGCTAGCGGGGGGAGCTCCTACGAGCAGTACTTC.

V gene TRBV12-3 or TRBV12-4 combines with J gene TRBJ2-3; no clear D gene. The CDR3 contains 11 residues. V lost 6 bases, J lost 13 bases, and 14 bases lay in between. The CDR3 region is CASSTGPQEYF. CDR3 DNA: TGTGCCAGCAGCACGGGCCCCCAGGAGTATTTT.

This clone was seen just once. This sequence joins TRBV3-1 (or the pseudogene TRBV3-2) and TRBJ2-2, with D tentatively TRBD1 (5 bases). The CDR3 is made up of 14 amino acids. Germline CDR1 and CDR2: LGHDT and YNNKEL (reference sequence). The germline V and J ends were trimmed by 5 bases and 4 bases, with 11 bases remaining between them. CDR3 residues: CASSFQGSTGELFF. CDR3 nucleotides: TGTGCCAGCAGCTTCCAGGGTTCCACCGGGGAGCTGTTTTTT.

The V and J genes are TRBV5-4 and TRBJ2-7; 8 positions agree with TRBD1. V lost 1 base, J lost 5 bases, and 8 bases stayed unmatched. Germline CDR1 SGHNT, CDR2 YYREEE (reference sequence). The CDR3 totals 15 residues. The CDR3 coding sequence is TGTGCCAGCAGCTTGATAGGGATGGGACAGGACGAGCAGTACTTC. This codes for CASSLIGMGQDEQYF.

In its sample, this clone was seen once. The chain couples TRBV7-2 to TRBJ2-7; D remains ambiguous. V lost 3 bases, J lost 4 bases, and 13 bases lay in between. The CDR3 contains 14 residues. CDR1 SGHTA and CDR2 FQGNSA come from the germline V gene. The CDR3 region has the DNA TGTGCCAGCAGCTTCTCACAGAGTGGGTACGAGCAGTACTTC. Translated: CASSFSQSGYEQYF.